This TCR beta chain was captured in a study of graft-versus-host responses after intestinal transplantation. Study-level background: Each patient got anti-thymocyte globulin induction, then tacrolimus and steroids for around three years.

To note about this clone: What it binds is not known.

CDR3 length equals 19 residues. V dropped 3 bases and J dropped 0 bases, with 22 bases sitting between them. The germline V gene encodes CDR1 MDHEN and CDR2 SYDVKM. Repertoires were generated with immunoSEQ multiplex PCR, while TCRdb's copy carries only in-frame clones and drops some. Seen here are more than 85,000 clones, roughly 90% observed once, and the top ten hold over 0.06%. Findings of the study overall: Recipient marrow showed GvH clones, some seen first in ileum or blood.

Sequenced here: unstimulated CD8+ T cells sorted from spleen or lymph node cells, sampled before transplant. The TCR sequence derives from a human donor who was the organ donor for an intestinal transplant. The V gene is TRBV28, the J gene TRBJ2-3, with D maybe TRBD2 (5 bases). In DNA, the CDR3 is TGTGCCAGCAGTTTGGTTCTCCGACGGGGTAAAGCTAGCACAGATACGCAGTATTTT. It is translated as CASSLVLRRGKASTDTQYF.